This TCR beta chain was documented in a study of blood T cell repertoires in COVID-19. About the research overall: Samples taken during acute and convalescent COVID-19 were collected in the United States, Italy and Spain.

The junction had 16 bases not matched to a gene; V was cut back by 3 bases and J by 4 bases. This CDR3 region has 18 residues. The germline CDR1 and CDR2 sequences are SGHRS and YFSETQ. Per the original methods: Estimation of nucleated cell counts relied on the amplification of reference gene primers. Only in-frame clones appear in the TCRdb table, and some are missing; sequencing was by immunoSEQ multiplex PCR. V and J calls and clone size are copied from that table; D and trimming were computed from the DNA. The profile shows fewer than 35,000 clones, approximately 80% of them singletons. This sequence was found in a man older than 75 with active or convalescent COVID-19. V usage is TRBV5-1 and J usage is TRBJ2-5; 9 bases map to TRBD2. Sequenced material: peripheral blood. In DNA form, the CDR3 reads TGCGCCAGCAGCTCCTCCCCAGCTCAGCGGGGGGACGGAGAGACCCAGTACTTC. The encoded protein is CASSSSPAQRGDGETQYF.